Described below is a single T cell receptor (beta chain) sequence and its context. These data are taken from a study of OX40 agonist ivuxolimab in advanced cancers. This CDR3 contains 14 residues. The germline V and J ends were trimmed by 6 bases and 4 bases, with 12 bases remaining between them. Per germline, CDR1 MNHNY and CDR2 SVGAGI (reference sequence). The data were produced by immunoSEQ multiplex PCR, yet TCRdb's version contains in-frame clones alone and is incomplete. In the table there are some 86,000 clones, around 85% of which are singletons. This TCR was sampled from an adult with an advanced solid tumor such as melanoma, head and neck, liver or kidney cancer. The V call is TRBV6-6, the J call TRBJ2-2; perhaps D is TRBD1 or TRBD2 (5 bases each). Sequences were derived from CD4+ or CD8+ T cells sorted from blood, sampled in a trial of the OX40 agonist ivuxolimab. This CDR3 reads CASRELGGTGELFF. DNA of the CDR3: TGTGCCAGCAGAGAGCTTGGGGGCACCGGGGAGCTGTTTTTT.